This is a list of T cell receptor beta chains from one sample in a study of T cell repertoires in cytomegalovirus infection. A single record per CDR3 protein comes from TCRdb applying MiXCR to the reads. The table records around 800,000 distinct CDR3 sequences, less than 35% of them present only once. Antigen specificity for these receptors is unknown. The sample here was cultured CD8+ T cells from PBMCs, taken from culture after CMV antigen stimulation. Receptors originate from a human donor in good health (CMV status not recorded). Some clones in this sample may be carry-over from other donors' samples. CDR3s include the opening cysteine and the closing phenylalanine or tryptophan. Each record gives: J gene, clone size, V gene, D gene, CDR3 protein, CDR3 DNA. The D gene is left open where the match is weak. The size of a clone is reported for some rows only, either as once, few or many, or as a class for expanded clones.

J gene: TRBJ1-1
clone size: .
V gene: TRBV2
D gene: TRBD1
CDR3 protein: CASTEADRDYSTEAFF
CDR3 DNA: TGTGCCAGCACCGAAGCCGACAGGGACTATAGCACTGAAGCTTTCTTT

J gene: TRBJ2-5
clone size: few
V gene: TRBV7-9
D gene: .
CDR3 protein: CASSYSSGWETQYF
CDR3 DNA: TGTGCCAGCAGCTACTCCTCAGGGTGGGAGACCCAGTACTTC

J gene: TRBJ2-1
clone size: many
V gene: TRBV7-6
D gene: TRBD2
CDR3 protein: CASSSPGTSGGALDEQFF
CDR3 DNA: TGTGCCAGCAGCTCTCCCGGGACTAGCGGGGGGGCCTTGGATGAGCAGTTCTTC

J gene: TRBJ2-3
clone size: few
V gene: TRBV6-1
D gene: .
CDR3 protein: CARGEYTDTQYF
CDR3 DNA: TGTGCCAGGGGGGAGTACACAGATACGCAGTATTTT

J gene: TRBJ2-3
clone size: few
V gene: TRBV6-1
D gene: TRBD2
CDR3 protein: CASRATGLAGFDTQYF
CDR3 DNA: TGTGCCAGCAGGGCGACGGGACTAGCGGGGTTTGATACGCAGTATTTT

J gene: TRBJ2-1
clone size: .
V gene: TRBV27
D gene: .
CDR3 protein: CASSWSKPGGDEQFF
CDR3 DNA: TGTGCCAGCAGTTGGAGTAAGCCCGGCGGTGATGAGCAGTTCTTC

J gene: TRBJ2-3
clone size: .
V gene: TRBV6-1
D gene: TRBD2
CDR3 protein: CASSEFSGGGTDTQYF
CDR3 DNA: TGTGCCAGCAGTGAATTTAGCGGGGGGGGCACAGATACGCAGTATTTT

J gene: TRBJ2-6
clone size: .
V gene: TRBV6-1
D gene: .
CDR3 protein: CASSMWGGFLTF
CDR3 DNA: TGTGCCAGCAGCATGTGGGGGGGCTTCCTGACTTTC

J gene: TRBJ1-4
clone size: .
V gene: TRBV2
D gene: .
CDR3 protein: CASSDRGAYEKLFF
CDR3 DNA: TGTGCCAGCAGTGATCGGGGGGCGTATGAAAAACTGTTTTTT

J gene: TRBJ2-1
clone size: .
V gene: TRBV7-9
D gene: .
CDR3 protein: CASSLPRTFEQFF
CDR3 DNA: TGTGCCAGCAGCTTACCACGTACGTTTGAGCAGTTCTTC

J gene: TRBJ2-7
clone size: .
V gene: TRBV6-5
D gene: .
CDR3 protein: CASSPASPYEQYF
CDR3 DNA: TGTGCCAGCAGTCCCGCGTCTCCCTACGAGCAGTACTTC

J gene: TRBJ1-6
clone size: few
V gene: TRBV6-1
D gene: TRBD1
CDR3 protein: CASRGTGNSPLHF
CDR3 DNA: TGTGCCAGCAGGGGGACAGGGAATTCACCCCTCCACTTT

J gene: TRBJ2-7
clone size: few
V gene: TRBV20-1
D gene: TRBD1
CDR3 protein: CSAAPRQGFYEQYF
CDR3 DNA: TGCAGTGCTGCCCCTCGACAGGGGTTCTACGAGCAGTACTTC

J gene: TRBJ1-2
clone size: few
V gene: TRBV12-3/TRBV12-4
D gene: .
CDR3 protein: CASSLGGRFYGYTF
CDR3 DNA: TGTGCCAGCAGTTTGGGGGGCCGCTTCTATGGCTACACCTTC

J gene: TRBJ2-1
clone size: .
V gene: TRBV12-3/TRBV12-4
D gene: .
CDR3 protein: CASSANEGGPDNEQFF
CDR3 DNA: TGTGCCAGCAGCGCAAACGAGGGGGGCCCCGACAATGAGCAGTTCTTC

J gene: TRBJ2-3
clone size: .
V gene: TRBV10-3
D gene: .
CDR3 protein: CAISESRGTTTDTQYF
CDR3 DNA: TGTGCCATCAGTGAGTCGAGGGGGACAACCACAGATACGCAGTATTTT

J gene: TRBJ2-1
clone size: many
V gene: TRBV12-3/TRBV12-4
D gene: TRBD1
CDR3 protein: CASNRGRVEQFF
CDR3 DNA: TGTGCCAGCAATAGGGGGCGGGTTGAGCAGTTCTTC

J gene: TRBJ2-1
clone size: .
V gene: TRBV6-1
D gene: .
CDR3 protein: CASSEGGFEQFF
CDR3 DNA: TGTGCCAGCAGTGAAGGGGGCTTTGAGCAGTTCTTC

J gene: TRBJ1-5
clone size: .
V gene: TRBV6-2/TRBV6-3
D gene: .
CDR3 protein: CASRPGHGRQPQHF
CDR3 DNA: TGTGCCAGCAGACCAGGACACGGCCGTCAGCCCCAGCATTTT

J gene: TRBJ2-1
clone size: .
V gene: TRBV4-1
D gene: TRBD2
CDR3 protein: CASSLGTTFSYNEQFF
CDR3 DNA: TGCGCCAGCAGCTTAGGGACTACCTTCTCCTACAATGAGCAGTTCTTC

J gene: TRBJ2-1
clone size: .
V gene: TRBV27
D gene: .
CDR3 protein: CASSFTGFSSYNEQFF
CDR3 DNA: TGTGCCAGCAGTTTCACAGGTTTTAGCTCCTACAATGAGCAGTTCTTC

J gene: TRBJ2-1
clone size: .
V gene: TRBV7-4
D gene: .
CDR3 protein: CASSFRGVRSNEQFF
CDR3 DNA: TGTGCCAGCAGCTTTAGAGGGGTTCGGTCCAATGAGCAGTTCTTC

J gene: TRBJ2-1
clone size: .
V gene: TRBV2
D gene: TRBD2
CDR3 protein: CATSGRGAHSYNEQFF
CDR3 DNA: TGTGCCACTTCGGGGCGGGGGGCCCACAGTTACAATGAGCAGTTCTTC

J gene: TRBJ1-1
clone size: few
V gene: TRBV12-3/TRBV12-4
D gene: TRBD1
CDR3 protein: CASREGAREAFF
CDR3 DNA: TGTGCCAGCAGAGAGGGGGCGAGGGAAGCTTTCTTT

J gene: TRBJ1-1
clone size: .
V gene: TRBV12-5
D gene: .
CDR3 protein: CASGDPLEGEAFF
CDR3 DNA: TGTGCTAGTGGGGACCCTCTGGAAGGCGAAGCTTTCTTT

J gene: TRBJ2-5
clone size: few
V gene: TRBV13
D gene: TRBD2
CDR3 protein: CASSPRLAGPQETQYF
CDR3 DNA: TGTGCCAGCAGCCCCCGGCTAGCGGGGCCCCAAGAGACCCAGTACTTC

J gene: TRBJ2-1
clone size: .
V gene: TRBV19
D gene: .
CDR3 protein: CASSPGMGPYNEQFF
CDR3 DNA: TGTGCCAGTAGTCCAGGGATGGGGCCATACAATGAGCAGTTCTTC

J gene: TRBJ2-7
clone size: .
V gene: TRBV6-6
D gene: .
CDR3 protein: CASSYPGQAREQYF
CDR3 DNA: TGTGCCAGCAGTTACCCGGGCCAAGCGCGGGAGCAGTACTTC

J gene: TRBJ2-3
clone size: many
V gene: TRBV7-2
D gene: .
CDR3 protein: CASSLDPRGSVDTQYF
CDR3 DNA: TGTGCCAGCAGCTTAGACCCAAGGGGGTCGGTAGATACGCAGTATTTT

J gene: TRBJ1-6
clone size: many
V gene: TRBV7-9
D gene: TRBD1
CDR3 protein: CASSNPGQGGIDSPLHF
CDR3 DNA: TGTGCCAGCAGCAACCCGGGACAGGGAGGTATAGATTCACCCCTCCACTTT

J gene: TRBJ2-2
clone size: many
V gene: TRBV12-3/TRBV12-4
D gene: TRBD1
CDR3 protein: CASRPSDRGAGELFF
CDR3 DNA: TGTGCCAGCAGACCCAGCGACAGGGGGGCCGGGGAGCTGTTTTTT

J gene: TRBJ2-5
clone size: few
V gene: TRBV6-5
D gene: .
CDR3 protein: CASSPFLASQETQYF
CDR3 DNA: TGTGCCAGCAGTCCCTTCCTGGCTTCACAAGAGACCCAGTACTTC

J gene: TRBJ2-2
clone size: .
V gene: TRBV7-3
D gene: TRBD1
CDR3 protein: CASSLGLGQGAPGELFF
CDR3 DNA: TGTGCCAGCAGCTTAGGTTTGGGGCAGGGGGCCCCCGGGGAGCTGTTTTTT

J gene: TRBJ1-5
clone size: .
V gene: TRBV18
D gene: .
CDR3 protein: CASSPSGPVTLEDQPQHF
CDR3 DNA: TGTGCCAGCTCACCTTCAGGGCCTGTGACGCTGGAGGATCAGCCCCAGCATTTT

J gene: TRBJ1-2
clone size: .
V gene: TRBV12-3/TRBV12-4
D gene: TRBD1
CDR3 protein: CASSLLLRGDYTF
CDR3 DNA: TGTGCCAGCAGTTTATTGCTCAGGGGGGACTACACCTTC

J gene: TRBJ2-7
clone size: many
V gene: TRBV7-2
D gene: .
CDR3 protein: CASSLRGAEQYF
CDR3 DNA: TGTGCCAGCAGCCTCAGGGGGGCCGAGCAGTACTTC

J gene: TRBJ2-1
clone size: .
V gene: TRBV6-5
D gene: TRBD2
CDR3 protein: CASSWSGGYNEQFF
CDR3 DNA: TGTGCCAGCAGTTGGTCGGGGGGATACAATGAGCAGTTCTTC

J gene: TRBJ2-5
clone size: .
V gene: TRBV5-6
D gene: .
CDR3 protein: CASSPGTGEAQYF
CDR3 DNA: TGTGCCAGCAGCCCTGGAACGGGAGAGGCCCAGTACTTC

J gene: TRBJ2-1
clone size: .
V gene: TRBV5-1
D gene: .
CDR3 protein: CASSSERLSYNEQFF
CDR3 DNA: TGCGCCAGCAGCTCCGAGAGACTCTCCTACAATGAGCAGTTCTTC

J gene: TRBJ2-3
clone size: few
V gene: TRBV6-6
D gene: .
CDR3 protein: CASSYSRGSLKPTDTQYF
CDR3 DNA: TGTGCCAGCAGTTACTCTCGCGGCAGCCTAAAACCCACAGATACGCAGTATTTT

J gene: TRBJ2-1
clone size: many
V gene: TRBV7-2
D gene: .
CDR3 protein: CASSLGRQGPNEQFF
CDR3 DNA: TGTGCCAGCAGCCTTGGCAGGCAGGGCCCCAATGAGCAGTTCTTC

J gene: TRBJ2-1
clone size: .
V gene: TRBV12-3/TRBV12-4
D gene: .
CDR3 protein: CVSTPAGNEQFF
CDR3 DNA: TGTGTCAGCACCCCCGCGGGCAATGAGCAGTTCTTC

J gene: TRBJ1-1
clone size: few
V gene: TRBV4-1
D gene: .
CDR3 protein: CASSQLGGGITEAFF
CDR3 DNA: TGCGCCAGCAGCCAACTTGGGGGTGGAATCACTGAAGCTTTCTTT

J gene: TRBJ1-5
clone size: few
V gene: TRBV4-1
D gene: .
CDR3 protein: CASSQDVGSNQPQHF
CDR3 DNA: TGCGCCAGCAGCCAAGATGTGGGGAGCAATCAGCCCCAGCATTTT

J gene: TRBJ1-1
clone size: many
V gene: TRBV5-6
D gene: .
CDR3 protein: CASSRPTAMNTEAFF
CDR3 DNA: TGTGCCAGCAGTCGTCCTACAGCCATGAACACTGAAGCTTTCTTT

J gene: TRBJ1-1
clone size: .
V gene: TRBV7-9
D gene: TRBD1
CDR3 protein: CASSFDRGQVNTEAFF
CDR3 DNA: TGTGCCAGCAGCTTCGACAGGGGGCAAGTGAACACTGAAGCTTTCTTT

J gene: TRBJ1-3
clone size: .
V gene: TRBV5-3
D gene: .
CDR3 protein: CARAPDGNTIYF
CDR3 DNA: TGTGCCAGAGCACCGGACGGAAACACCATATATTTT

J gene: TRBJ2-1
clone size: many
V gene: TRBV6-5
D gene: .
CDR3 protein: CASSFRGNEQFF
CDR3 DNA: TGTGCCAGCAGCTTTAGGGGAAATGAGCAGTTCTTC

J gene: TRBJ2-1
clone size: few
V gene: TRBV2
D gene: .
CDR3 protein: CASSVSGSNEQFF
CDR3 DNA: TGTGCCAGCAGTGTATCAGGTAGCAATGAGCAGTTCTTC

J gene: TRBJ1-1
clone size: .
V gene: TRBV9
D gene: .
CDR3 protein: CASSVAPEAFF
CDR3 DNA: TGTGCCAGCAGCGTAGCCCCAGAAGCTTTCTTT

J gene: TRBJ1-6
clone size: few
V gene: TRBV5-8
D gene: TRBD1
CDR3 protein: CASSPNRGRYSPLHF
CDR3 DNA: TGTGCCAGCAGCCCGAACAGGGGAAGGTATTCACCCCTCCACTTT

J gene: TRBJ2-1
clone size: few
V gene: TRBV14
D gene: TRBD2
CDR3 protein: CASSQRLAGGEQFF
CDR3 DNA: TGTGCCAGCAGCCAAAGACTAGCGGGGGGTGAGCAGTTCTTC

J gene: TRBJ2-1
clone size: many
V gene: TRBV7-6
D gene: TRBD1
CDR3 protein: CASSSGQGSYNEQFF
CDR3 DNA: TGTGCCAGCAGCTCAGGACAGGGGAGCTACAATGAGCAGTTCTTC

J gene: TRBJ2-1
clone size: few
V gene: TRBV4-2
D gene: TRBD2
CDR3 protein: CASSKTRAGGSYNEQFF
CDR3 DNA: TGTGCCAGCAGCAAAACCCGGGCGGGGGGTTCCTACAATGAGCAGTTCTTC

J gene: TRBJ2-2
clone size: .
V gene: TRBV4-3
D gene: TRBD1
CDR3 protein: CASSTQPAGTGISGELFF
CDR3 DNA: TGCGCCAGCAGCACGCAACCTGCCGGGACAGGTATCTCCGGGGAGCTGTTTTTT

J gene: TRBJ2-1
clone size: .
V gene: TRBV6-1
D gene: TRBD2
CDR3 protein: CASSERNRDYADLGEQFF
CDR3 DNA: TGTGCCAGCAGTGAACGAAACCGGGACTACGCCGATTTGGGTGAGCAGTTCTTC

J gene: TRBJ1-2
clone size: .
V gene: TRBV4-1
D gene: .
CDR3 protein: CVSSLKIYREEDGYTF
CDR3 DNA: TGCGTCAGCAGCCTAAAGATATACAGGGAGGAAGATGGCTACACCTTC

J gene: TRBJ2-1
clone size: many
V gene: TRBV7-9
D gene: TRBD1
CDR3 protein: CASMGDSLYNEQFF
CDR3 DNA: TGTGCCAGCATGGGGGACAGCCTCTACAATGAGCAGTTCTTC

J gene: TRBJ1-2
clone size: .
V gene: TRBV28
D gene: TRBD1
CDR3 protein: CASIQPGTGFNYGYTF
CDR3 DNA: TGTGCCAGCATCCAGCCCGGGACAGGATTTAACTATGGCTACACCTTC

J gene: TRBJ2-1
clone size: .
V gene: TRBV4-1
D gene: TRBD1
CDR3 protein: CASSQGLLSTTGVVYNEQFF
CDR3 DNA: TGCGCCAGCAGCCAAGGGCTCCTTTCGACCACAGGGGTAGTGTACAATGAGCAGTTCTTC